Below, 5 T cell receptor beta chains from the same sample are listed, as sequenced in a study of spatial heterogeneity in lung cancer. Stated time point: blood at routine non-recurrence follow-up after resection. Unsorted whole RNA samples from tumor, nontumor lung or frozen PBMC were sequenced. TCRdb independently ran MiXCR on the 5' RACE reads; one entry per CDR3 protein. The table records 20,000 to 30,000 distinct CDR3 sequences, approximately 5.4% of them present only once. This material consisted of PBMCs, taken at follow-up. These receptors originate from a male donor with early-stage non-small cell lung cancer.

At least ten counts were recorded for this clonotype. The CDR3 here is CASSLRLVNTEAFF. DNA for the CDR3: TGTGCCAGCAGCCTCCGCCTCGTGAACACTGAAGCTTTCTTT. The rearrangement uses TRBV5-5 and TRBJ1-1; D remains ambiguous. V dropped 4 bases and J dropped 0 bases, with 10 bases sitting between them. Germline CDR1 is SGHKS and CDR2 is YYEKEE (reference sequence). The CDR3 loop spans 14 amino acids.

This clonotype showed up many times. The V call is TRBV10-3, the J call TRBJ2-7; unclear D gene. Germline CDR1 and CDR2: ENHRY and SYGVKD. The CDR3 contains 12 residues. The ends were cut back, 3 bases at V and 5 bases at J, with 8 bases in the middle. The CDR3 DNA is TGTGCCATCAGTGATTTGGGCGACGAGCAGTACTTC. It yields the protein CAISDLGDEQYF.

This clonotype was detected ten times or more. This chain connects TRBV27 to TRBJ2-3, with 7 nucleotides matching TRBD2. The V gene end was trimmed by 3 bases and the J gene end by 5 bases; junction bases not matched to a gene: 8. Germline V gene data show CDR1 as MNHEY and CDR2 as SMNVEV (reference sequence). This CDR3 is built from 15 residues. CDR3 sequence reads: CASSFGSGTVDTQYF. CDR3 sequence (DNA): TGTGCCAGCAGTTTTGGGAGCGGGACGGTAGATACGCAGTATTTT.

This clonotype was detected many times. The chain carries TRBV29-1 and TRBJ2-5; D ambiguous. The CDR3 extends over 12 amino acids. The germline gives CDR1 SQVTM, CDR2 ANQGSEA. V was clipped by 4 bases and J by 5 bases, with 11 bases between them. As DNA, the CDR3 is TGCAGCGTTGGTGACTTCCAGGAGACCCAGTACTTC. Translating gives CSVGDFQETQYF.

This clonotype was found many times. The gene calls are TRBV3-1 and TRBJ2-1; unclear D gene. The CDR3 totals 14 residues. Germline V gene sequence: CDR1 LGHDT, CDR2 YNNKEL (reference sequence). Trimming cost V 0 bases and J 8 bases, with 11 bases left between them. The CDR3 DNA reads TGTGCCAGCAGCCAAGATCTTGTTGGGGATGAGCAGTTCTTC. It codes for CASSQDLVGDEQFF.